Shown below are 31 T cell receptor beta chains from a single sample sequenced in a study of blood T cell repertoires in COVID-19. TCRdb keeps only in-frame clones here, not all; method: immunoSEQ multiplex PCR. The sample has 150,000 to 200,000 clones; approximately 89% are singletons. The material sequenced was peripheral blood. Receptors originate from a man aged 65 to 79 with acute or convalescent COVID-19.

This clone occurred a few times. CDR3 amino acids: CASSIVRRGKSSYNEQFF. The DNA of the CDR3 is TGTGCCAGTAGTATTGTAAGAAGGGGTAAGAGCTCCTACAATGAGCAGTTCTTC. J is TRBJ2-1 and V is TRBV19; possibly TRBD1 for D (5 bases). The germline V gene has CDR1 LNHDA and CDR2 SQIVND (reference sequence). The CDR3 is made up of 18 amino acids. V dropped 3 bases and J dropped 0 bases, with 18 bases sitting between them.

The chain employs TRBV6-1 and TRBJ2-1; 11 bases match TRBD2. Germline assignment: CDR1 MNHNS and CDR2 SASEGT. CDR3 length: 17 residues. V dropped 0 bases and J dropped 2; count of bases not matched to a gene: 3. The CDR3 coding sequence is TGTGCCAGCAGTGAAGCGCTGACTAGCGGGGCCTACAATGAGCAGTTCTTC. Translating it yields CASSEALTSGAYNEQFF.

The J gene is TRBJ2-7, the V gene TRBV28; possible D gene TRBD2, 5 bases. The CDR3 contains 15 residues. V shed 6 bases and J shed 3 bases, with 18 bases lying between them. The V gene's germline CDR1 is MDHEN and CDR2 SYDVKM. CDR3 sequence: CASRPGGLLGYEQYF. The CDR3 DNA reads as TGTGCCAGCAGGCCGGGTGGACTCCTGGGCTACGAGCAGTACTTC.

The rearrangement joins TRBV11-2 to TRBJ1-6, with 8 bases aligning to TRBD1. Germline V gives CDR1 SGHAT, CDR2 FQNNGV. J was trimmed by 6 bases and V by 5 bases; bases with no gene match: 9. CDR3 length equals 16 residues. Here the CDR3 DNA reads TGTGCCAGCAGCCCATTTGACAGGGGTGGTAATTCACCCCTCCACTTT. This sequence encodes CASSPFDRGGNSPLHF.

This clone was detected only a few times. The V and J genes are TRBV5-1 and TRBJ2-7, with TRBD2 matching over 10 bases. CDR3 length: 15 residues. Looked up from germline, CDR1 is SGHRS and CDR2 is YFSETQ. Germline trimming cut 3 bases from V and 6 bases from J; bases unmatched to any gene: 9. CDR3 coding DNA: TGCGCCAGCAGCTCTCCCGGGACTAGCGATCGCGAGCAGTACTTC. The encoded protein is CASSSPGTSDREQYF. The whole variable domain, remainder taken from reference TRBV5-1 and TRBJ2-7, is KAGVTQTPRYLIKTRGQQVTLSCSPISGHRSVSWYQQTPGQGLQFLFEYFSETQRNKGNFPGRFSGRQFSNSRSEMNVSTLELGDSALYLCASSSPGTSDREQYFGPGTRLTVT.

The J gene is TRBJ2-3, the V gene TRBV5-1; D remains ambiguous. This CDR3 contains 15 residues. Germline assignment: CDR1 SGHRS and CDR2 YFSETQ. The V end was cut by 2 bases, the J end by 4 bases, with 14 bases between. CDR3 region: CASSFGSGMSDTQYF. The CDR3 coding sequence is TGCGCCAGCAGCTTCGGTTCAGGAATGTCAGATACGCAGTATTTT.

The chain recombines TRBV2 with TRBJ2-2; weak D call: TRBD2 (6 bases). CDR3 length: 15 amino acids. Between the trimmed V and J ends, which lost 5 bases and 10 bases, there was a span of 20 bases. Germline V CDR1 and CDR2: SNHLY, FYNNEI. The CDR3 spells CASSKTGTRTEELFF. The DNA of the CDR3 is TGTGCCAGCAGTAAAACCGGGACTCGTACAGAGGAGCTGTTTTTT.

The chain joins TRBV10-3 to TRBJ2-5, with 10 bases that match TRBD2. Germline trimming cut 8 bases from V and 2 bases from J; bases unmatched to any gene: 8. This CDR3 spans 15 amino acids. CDR1 and CDR2 from the germline V gene are ENHRY and SYGVKD. Here the CDR3 DNA reads TGTGCCATCGGGTCGGCTAGCGGGGGTCAAGAGACCCAGTACTTC. Encoded protein: CAIGSASGGQETQYF.

The rearrangement uses TRBV28 and TRBJ1-2; D may be TRBD1 (5 bases). The CDR3 totals 14 residues. CDR1 MDHEN and CDR2 SYDVKM come from the germline V gene. V was pared by 3 bases and J by 2 bases, with 10 bases between. CDR3 region: CASSFPRVNYGYTF. CDR3 sequence (DNA): TGTGCCAGCAGTTTCCCCAGGGTCAACTATGGCTACACCTTC.

J is TRBJ2-3 and V is TRBV11-2, with 9 bases lining up with TRBD2. Germline trimming cut 3 bases from V and 4 bases from J; bases unmatched to any gene: 5. Looked up from germline, CDR1 is SGHAT and CDR2 is FQNNGV. The CDR3 extends over 15 amino acids. The CDR3 reads CASSFSGGGADTQYF. The CDR3 region has the DNA TGTGCCAGCAGCTTTAGCGGGGGAGGGGCAGATACGCAGTATTTT.

V gene TRBV6-5 combines with J gene TRBJ1-5; possibly TRBD1 for D (6 bases). The V and J ends lost 6 bases and 0 bases respectively, with 9 bases between them. The CDR3 has 14 residues. Germline CDR1 and CDR2: MNHEY and SVGAGI. The CDR3 loop is CASSRDTSNQPQHF. CDR3 in DNA: TGTGCCAGCAGCAGGGACACTAGCAATCAGCCCCAGCATTTT.

V is TRBV6-5 and J is TRBJ1-1, with a possible D match to TRBD1 (6 bases). The germline V and J ends were trimmed by 2 bases and 4 bases, with 8 bases remaining between them. This CDR3 is built from 13 residues. Germline V gene data show CDR1 as MNHEY and CDR2 as SVGAGI. The CDR3 DNA follows: TGTGCCAGCAGTTACCAGGGGAGCACTGAAGCTTTCTTT. Protein sequence: CASSYQGSTEAFF.

The chain joins TRBV19 to TRBJ1-1; 8 bases agree with TRBD1. The germline V gene encodes CDR1 LNHDA and CDR2 SQIVND (reference sequence). Trimming took 3 bases from V and 2 from J; bases not matched to a gene: 5. The CDR3 has 15 amino acids. The CDR3 sequence is CASSIGDRFNTEAFF. In nucleotides, the CDR3 is TGTGCCAGTAGTATTGGGGACAGGTTCAACACTGAAGCTTTCTTT.

V is TRBV5-4 and J is TRBJ2-5; 15 bases agree with TRBD2. The CDR3 is 14 residues long. In germline, CDR1 is SGHNT, CDR2 YYREEE (reference sequence). With 4 bases clipped from V and 10 bases from J, the junction kept 5 bases outside the gene matches. The CDR3 nucleotides are TGTGCCAGCAGCGCAGGGACTAGCGGGGGGCTCCAGTACTTC. Its protein is CASSAGTSGGLQYF.

The chain links TRBV6-4 to TRBJ1-6; 8 bases agree with TRBD1. This CDR3 comprises 14 residues. The V gene end was trimmed by 5 bases and the J gene end by 10 bases; junction bases not matched to a gene: 7. Germline values: CDR1 MRHNA, CDR2 SNTAGT. The CDR3 loop is CASSRTGHRSPLHF. The CDR3 nucleotides read TGTGCCAGCAGTAGGACAGGGCATAGGTCACCCCTCCACTTT.

The gene calls are TRBV28 and TRBJ1-2; D may be TRBD1 (6 bases). This CDR3 comprises 15 residues. The germline CDR1 and CDR2 sequences are MDHEN and SYDVKM. V lost 2 bases to trimming and J lost 2 bases, with 12 bases between them. For the CDR3, the DNA is TGTGCCAGCAGTTTACTGGACAGCACGAACTATGGCTACACCTTC. Translated: CASSLLDSTNYGYTF.

The chain carries TRBV5-4 and TRBJ2-5; 8 nucleotides agree with TRBD2. Germline CDR1 is SGHNT and CDR2 is YYREEE (reference sequence). The CDR3 has 15 amino acids. J gave up 5 bases and V 0 bases, and 6 bases lay outside the gene matches. The CDR3, as DNA: TGTGCCAGCAGCTTGGCGGGAGGGTTACGGGAGACCCAGTACTTC. Translation gives CASSLAGGLRETQYF.

J is TRBJ2-3 and V is TRBV12-3 or TRBV12-4; TRBD2 is a possible D gene (6 bases). This CDR3 spans 12 amino acids. V shed 5 bases and J shed 10 bases, with 13 bases lying between them. The chain's CDR3 is CASSVWDLAQYF. In nucleotides, the CDR3 is TGTGCCAGCAGTGTCTGGGACTTGGCGCAGTATTTT.

This clone was detected only a few times. Other DNA sequences in this specimen translate into the identical CDR3. V gene TRBV15 combines with J gene TRBJ2-3; D is possibly TRBD1 (6 bases). Germline V CDR1 and CDR2: LNHNV, YYDKDF (reference sequence). The CDR3 runs to 12 residues. Trimming cost V 3 bases and J 7 bases, with 8 bases left between them. The CDR3 DNA reads as TGTGCCACCAGCAGGGGGGCAAATACGCAGTATTTT. Its translation: CATSRGANTQYF.

The chain uses TRBV28 and TRBJ2-5; the D gene is possibly TRBD1 (5 bases). The germline V and J ends were trimmed by 3 bases and 4 bases, with 9 bases remaining between them. CDR1 MDHEN and CDR2 SYDVKM come from the germline V gene. The CDR3 totals 13 residues. CDR3 bases: TGTGCCAGCAGTTTTAGGGGTTCAGAGACCCAGTACTTC. Its translation: CASSFRGSETQYF.

In nucleotides, the CDR3 is TGTGCCAGCAGTTACTACAGAACGAACACTGAAGCTTTCTTT. It translates to CASSYYRTNTEAFF. The V call is TRBV6-5, the J call TRBJ1-1, with unresolved D. The CDR3 is 14 residues long. V was clipped by 1 base and J by 1 base, with 7 bases between them. Per germline, CDR1 MNHEY and CDR2 SVGAGI.

The rearrangement links TRBV11-2 to TRBJ2-1, with 8 bases fitting TRBD1. The length of the CDR3 is 15 residues. Trimming took 3 bases from V and 10 from J; bases not matched to a gene: 11. Germline assignment: CDR1 SGHAT and CDR2 FQNNGV. The CDR3 nucleotides read TGTGCCAGCAGCTTGGGACAGGTGGGGGCAGTGGAGCAGTTCTTC. It translates to CASSLGQVGAVEQFF.

The chain combines TRBV24-1 with TRBJ2-7; 10 nucleotides align to TRBD1. With 12 bases clipped from V and 4 bases from J, the junction kept 8 bases outside the gene matches. The germline gives CDR1 KGHDR, CDR2 SFDVKD. The CDR3 totals 13 residues. In nucleotides, the CDR3 is TGTGCCCCCCTGGGACAGGGGATTTACGAGCAGTACTTC. Translation gives CAPLGQGIYEQYF.

The chain employs TRBV3-1 (or the pseudogene TRBV3-2) and TRBJ2-1, with a weak D call TRBD1 (5 bases). The V gene's germline CDR1 is LGHDT and CDR2 YNNKEL (reference sequence). The CDR3 sequence is 14 residues long. V was cut by 0 bases and J by 6 bases, with 9 bases left in between. As DNA, the CDR3 is TGTGCCAGCAGCCAAGATCCCAGGGTCAATGAGCAGTTCTTC. Translated, it gives CASSQDPRVNEQFF.

The chain recombines TRBV10-2 with TRBJ1-1, with TRBD1 identical over 12 bases. The CDR3 sequence is 15 residues long. Germline-derived CDR1 and CDR2 are WSHSY and SAAADI. J lost 0 bases, V lost 6 bases, and 2 bases had no gene match. The CDR3 spells CASRGTGGLNTEAFF. CDR3 coding DNA: TGCGCCAGCAGAGGGACAGGGGGCTTGAACACTGAAGCTTTCTTT.

V usage is TRBV6-4 and J usage is TRBJ2-1; TRBD1 is a possible D gene (6 bases). The length of the CDR3 is 13 residues. In germline, CDR1 is MRHNA, CDR2 SNTAGT. V dropped 5 bases and J dropped 10 bases, with 15 bases sitting between them. The CDR3 DNA reads TGTGCCAGCAGTCTTCAGGGGTTAGGGGAGCAGTTCTTC. This translates into CASSLQGLGEQFF.

The V gene is TRBV11-2, the J gene TRBJ1-2; 8 positions agree with TRBD1. Germline loops: CDR1 SGHAT, CDR2 FQNNGV. Germline trimming cut 2 bases from V and 8 bases from J; bases unmatched to any gene: 10. The CDR3 sequence is 15 residues long. CDR3 nucleotide sequence: TGTGCCAGCAGCTTACCCTACGGACAGGGAAGAGGCTACACCTTC. It codes for CASSLPYGQGRGYTF.

The chain carries TRBV7-8 and TRBJ2-5; D not resolved. Germline CDR1 reads SGHVS; CDR2 reads FQNEAQ. The CDR3 totals 14 residues. Trimming cost V 5 bases and J 5 bases, with 15 bases left between them. The CDR3 protein is CASSEGPFGETQYF. CDR3 sequence (DNA): TGTGCCAGCAGCGAAGGCCCTTTCGGGGAGACCCAGTACTTC.

The gene calls are TRBV10-3 and TRBJ2-1; no definite D call. Germline V gene data show CDR1 as ENHRY and CDR2 as SYGVKD. Trimming stripped 5 bases from V and 4 bases from J, with 9 bases between. This CDR3 has 13 amino acids. The CDR3 nucleotides read TGTGCCATCAGTCAACTGGAGTACAATGAGCAGTTCTTC. It codes for CAISQLEYNEQFF.

The rearrangement links TRBV30 to TRBJ1-1; D gene ambiguous. CDR1 is GTSNPN, CDR2 SVGIG, per germline (reference sequence). The V gene lost 0 bases and the J gene lost 3 bases, with 8 bases spanning the gap. The CDR3 length is 13 residues. This chain's CDR3 is CAWSVRQDTEAFF. In DNA, the CDR3 is TGTGCCTGGAGTGTACGCCAGGACACTGAAGCTTTCTTT. Full variable domain (outside the CDR3, taken from reference TRBV30 and TRBJ1-1): SQTIHQWPATLVQPVGSPLSLECTVEGTSNPNLYWYRQAAGRGLQLLFYSVGIGQISSEVPQNLSASRPQDRQFILSSKKLLLSDSGFYLCAWSVRQDTEAFFGQGTRLTVV.

The CDR3 reads CASSPAGGGSNQPQHF. The CDR3 region has the DNA TGTGCCAGCTCACCAGCGGGAGGGGGGTCTAATCAGCCCCAGCATTTT. The chain couples TRBV18 to TRBJ1-5, with D perhaps matching TRBD1 (6 bases). Trimming left V 2 bases short and J 4 bases short, with 15 bases between. This CDR3 is 16 amino acids long. Germline V gives CDR1 KGHSH, CDR2 LQKENI. The full variable domain, rest sourced from reference TRBV18 and TRBJ1-5, is NAGVMQNPRHLVRRRGQEARLRCSPMKGHSHVYWYRQLPEEGLKFMVYLQKENIIDESGMPKERFSAEFPKEGPSILRIQQVVRGDSAAYFCASSPAGGGSNQPQHFGDGTRLSIL.